Described below is a single T cell receptor (beta chain) sequence and its context. The CDR3 loop spans 17 amino acids. V lost 0 bases, J lost 2 bases, and 4 bases stayed unmatched. CDR1 and CDR2 from the germline V gene are MGHRA and YSYEKL. The data are from a study of early T cells in non-severe SARS-CoV-2 infection. Turning to the study itself: Sequenced material consisted of bulk RNA (from unsorted whole blood), and chains were unpaired.

Individual cDNA molecules received unique molecular identifiers during library preparation. Via MiXCR, TCRdb re-called the 5' RACE reads, giving one row per CDR3 protein. The table has 80,000 to 100,000 distinct CDR3 sequences, approximately 14% seen once. This sequence joins TRBV4-1 and TRBJ2-7, with TRBD2 matching over 13 bases. Sequenced material: whole blood. The TCR sequence derives from an adult who was a healthcare worker with PCR-confirmed SARS-CoV-2 infection or an uninfected control (not recorded which). The CDR3: CASSQDGGTSGTYEQYF. CDR3 sequence (DNA): TGCGCCAGCAGCCAAGATGGGGGGACTAGCGGGACCTACGAGCAGTACTTC.